The clone carrying this T cell receptor beta chain was seen a handful of times. V trimming: 0 bases; J trimming: 5 bases; junction bases outside the gene matches: 4. The CDR3 is 15 residues long. Looked up from germline, CDR1 is SGHRS and CDR2 is YFSETQ. Sequencing was performed with immunoSEQ multiplex PCR; in TCRdb, only in-frame clones are kept and a portion is missing. The sample includes 1,300 to 1,500 clones, 75% to 90% of them seen just once. This entry is derived from a study of brain metastases from non-small cell lung cancer. The V call is TRBV5-1, the J call TRBJ1-1; 10 nucleotides match TRBD1. This receptor was taken from a donor at least 40 years old with non-small cell lung cancer. Sequences were obtained from tumor-adjacent normal tissue. CDR3 sequence: CASSLGGQGTTEAFF. In DNA, the CDR3 is TGCGCCAGCAGCTTGGGGGGACAGGGGACGACTGAAGCTTTCTTT.